These 27 T cell receptor beta chains share one sample of origin, sequenced in a study of cytomegalovirus exposure and HLA in healthy donors. The PCR employed 60 Vbeta primers together with 13 Jbeta primers. This table comes from immunoSEQ multiplex PCR, and its TCRdb copy is limited to in-frame clones, with some not included. In the table there are about 190,000 clones, around 88% of which are singletons. The specimen sequenced was PBMCs. Receptors were obtained from a man in his forties or fifties in good health and CMV-seropositive.

This chain connects TRBV27 to TRBJ2-1; a possible D gene is TRBD2 (6 bases). CDR3 length: 15 residues. V lost 3 bases, J lost 5 bases, and 14 bases lay in between. Germline V CDR1 and CDR2: MNHEY, SMNVEV (reference sequence). CDR3 nucleotide sequence: TGTGCCAGCAGTTTCGGGACTTGGATACACAATGAGCAGTTCTTC. It encodes CASSFGTWIHNEQFF.

This sequence joins TRBV5-1 and TRBJ2-5; 13 bases align to TRBD2. V gave up 3 bases and J gave up 2 bases; unmatched junction bases: 4. Germline CDR1 reads SGHRS; CDR2 reads YFSETQ. The CDR3 is 16 residues long. CDR3 protein: CASSSGTSGNQETQYF. Here the CDR3 DNA reads TGCGCCAGCAGCTCCGGGACTAGCGGGAATCAAGAGACCCAGTACTTC.

The CDR3 here is CSVVGSGELFF. CDR3 coding DNA: TGCAGCGTTGTTGGCAGCGGGGAGCTGTTTTTT. This sequence joins TRBV29-1 and TRBJ2-2; no clear D gene. The V gene lost 4 bases and the J gene lost 7 bases, with 7 bases spanning the gap. CDR3 length equals 11 residues. Looked up from germline, CDR1 is SQVTM and CDR2 is ANQGSEA.

This clone turned up a few times. The chain has TRBV14 and TRBJ2-2; D might be TRBD1 (6 bases). Germline V gives CDR1 SGHDN, CDR2 FVKESK. This CDR3 has 20 amino acids. Trimming took off 1 base at V and 3 bases at J, with 24 bases between the two ends. CDR3 in DNA: TGTGCCAGCAGCCAAGTCCGGCCGGGACAACCATCACAAGACACCGGGGAGCTGTTTTTT. It yields the protein CASSQVRPGQPSQDTGELFF.

The V gene is TRBV14, the J gene TRBJ1-3; 7 nucleotides align to TRBD1. The CDR3 length is 18 residues. Germline trimming cut 6 bases from V and 2 bases from J; bases unmatched to any gene: 16. Germline V gives CDR1 SGHDN, CDR2 FVKESK. Here the CDR3 DNA reads TGTGCCAGCAGGGGCACAGGGGTACTAATAGATCCTGGAAACACCATATATTTT. Encoded protein: CASRGTGVLIDPGNTIYF.

The rearrangement joins TRBV5-1 to TRBJ2-7; 9 bases map to TRBD1. Germline CDR1 reads SGHRS; CDR2 reads YFSETQ. This CDR3 comprises 15 residues. With 4 bases clipped from V and 3 bases from J, the junction kept 8 bases outside the gene matches. The CDR3 DNA reads TGCGCCAGCAGCCCCGGGGACAGGGATTTCTACGAGCAGTACTTC. This translates into CASSPGDRDFYEQYF.

This clone was observed once. The rearrangement links TRBV7-2 to TRBJ2-1; perhaps TRBD1 as D (5 bases). Trimming took off 1 base at V and 12 bases at J, with 7 bases between the two ends. CDR3 length equals 11 residues. Germline V lookup: CDR1 SGHTA, CDR2 FQGNSA. The CDR3 DNA reads TGTGCCAGCAGCTTAGTTCAGGGGCAGTTCTTC. Amino acids: CASSLVQGQFF.

CDR3 sequence (DNA): TGTGCCAGCACGACATACTCTGGAAACACCATATATTTT. Protein sequence: CASTTYSGNTIYF. The chain links TRBV25-1 to TRBJ1-3, with no clear D. The CDR3 is made up of 13 amino acids. CDR1 and CDR2 (germline): MGHDK, SYGVNS. Between the trimmed V and J ends, which lost 7 bases and 0 bases, there was a span of 7 bases.

V gene TRBV28 combines with J gene TRBJ1-2; 8 bases are shared with TRBD1. Germline CDR1 MDHEN, CDR2 SYDVKM. The V and J ends lost 6 bases and 7 bases, in that order; junction bases with no gene match: 7. The CDR3 is 13 amino acids. This CDR3 is CASRTQGAAGYTF. CDR3 nucleotides: TGTGCCAGCAGAACTCAGGGGGCAGCTGGCTACACCTTC.

The gene calls are TRBV7-9 and TRBJ1-1; 7 nucleotides align to TRBD1. The trim removed 4 bases at V and 2 bases at J, leaving 10 bases unmatched. The CDR3 loop spans 16 amino acids. CDR1 SEHNR and CDR2 FQNEAQ come from the germline V gene (reference sequence). As DNA, the CDR3 is TGTGCCAGCAGCTCTAAATTCGGACAGGTCAACACTGAAGCTTTCTTT. Amino acid sequence: CASSSKFGQVNTEAFF.

The rearrangement links TRBV28 to TRBJ2-5, with D perhaps matching TRBD1 (5 bases). CDR3 length: 13 residues. Trimming cost V 6 bases and J 5 bases, with 13 bases left between them. Germline V gene data show CDR1 as MDHEN and CDR2 as SYDVKM. CDR3 sequence (DNA): TGTGCCAGCAGCTTTGCAGGGCGGGAGACCCAGTACTTC. It specifies CASSFAGRETQYF.

V is TRBV9 and J is TRBJ2-1, with 7 nucleotides matching TRBD2. Trimming took 4 bases from V and 6 from J; bases not matched to a gene: 7. The CDR3 is 14 residues long. Germline assignment: CDR1 SGDLS and CDR2 YYNGEE. The CDR3 protein is CASSPGTTRNEQFF. DNA for the CDR3: TGTGCCAGCAGCCCCGGGACTACACGCAATGAGCAGTTCTTC.

The chain joins TRBV6-1 to TRBJ2-6; 9 bases fit TRBD1. This CDR3 spans 17 amino acids. The trim removed 4 bases at V and 2 bases at J, leaving 6 bases unmatched. Germline-derived CDR1 and CDR2 are MNHNS and SASEGT. CDR3 residues: CASSAPTGGTGANVLTF. CDR3 nucleotides: TGTGCCAGCAGTGCCCCGACAGGGGGTACTGGGGCCAACGTCCTGACTTTC.

The gene calls are TRBV10-3 and TRBJ1-2, with D uncertain. CDR1 is ENHRY and CDR2 is SYGVKD in the germline V gene. The CDR3 has 15 amino acids. V was trimmed by 4 bases and J by 0 bases, leaving 12 bases between them. The CDR3 DNA reads TGTGCCATCAGTGGGACTGACAACCCTAACTATGGCTACACCTTC. Its translation is CAISGTDNPNYGYTF.

The rearrangement joins TRBV5-1 to TRBJ2-3, with D perhaps matching TRBD2 (7 bases). The CDR3 has 16 amino acids. The germline V and J ends were trimmed by 0 bases and 3 bases, with 14 bases remaining between them. The V gene's germline CDR1 is SGHRS and CDR2 YFSETQ. For the CDR3, the DNA is TGCGCCAGCAGCTTGGTTGCCAGCGGGACAACAGATACGCAGTATTTT. Its protein is CASSLVASGTTDTQYF.

The chain combines TRBV18 with TRBJ1-5; no clear D gene. The CDR3 contains 16 residues. The ends were cut back, 2 bases at V and 1 base at J, with 12 bases in the middle. The germline gives CDR1 KGHSH, CDR2 LQKENI. The CDR3 loop is CASSPTQEGSNQPQHF. DNA for the CDR3: TGTGCCAGCTCACCAACCCAAGAGGGAAGCAATCAGCCCCAGCATTTT.

The rearrangement links TRBV5-1 to TRBJ2-3; D call uncertain. Germline V gives CDR1 SGHRS, CDR2 YFSETQ. This CDR3 comprises 14 residues. V lost 5 bases and J lost 0, with 10 bases in between. The CDR3 nucleotides are TGCGCCAGCAGGGGCCAGTCTAGCACAGATACGCAGTATTTT. The encoded protein is CASRGQSSTDTQYF.

V and J are TRBV19 and TRBJ2-7; tentative D call: TRBD1 (6 bases). The germline V gene encodes CDR1 LNHDA and CDR2 SQIVND (reference sequence). V dropped 3 bases and J dropped 2 bases, with 20 bases sitting between them. There are 17 residues in the CDR3. The CDR3 loop reads CASSIPPTRGSPYEQYF. CDR3 coding DNA: TGTGCCAGTAGTATTCCCCCAACGAGGGGGTCTCCCTACGAGCAGTACTTC.

CDR3 bases: TGTGCCAGCAGCCAAAAAGGACTAGCGGGAGGGCCGGAAAACATTCAGTACTTC. Encoded protein: CASSQKGLAGGPENIQYF. The V gene is TRBV4-2, the J gene TRBJ2-4; 15 bases line up with TRBD2. Germline V gives CDR1 LGHNA, CDR2 YNFKEQ. Trimming removed 2 bases from V and 5 bases from J; junction bases left unmatched: 7. This CDR3 has 18 residues.

The rearrangement uses TRBV18 and TRBJ1-1; D gene unclear. The CDR3 contains 12 residues. Looked up from germline, CDR1 is KGHSH and CDR2 is LQKENI. The germline V and J ends were trimmed by 4 bases and 4 bases, with 7 bases remaining between them. CDR3 nucleotide sequence: TGTGCCAGCTCACAAGAGGCCACTGAAGCTTTCTTT. Translated, it gives CASSQEATEAFF.

The rearrangement uses TRBV6-6 and TRBJ2-1; D is ambiguous. V lost 7 bases, J lost 8 bases, and 9 bases lay in between. CDR1 is MNHNY, CDR2 SVGAGI, per germline (reference sequence). CDR3 length: 11 amino acids. CDR3 protein: CASKTADEQFF. The CDR3, as DNA: TGTGCCAGCAAAACGGCGGATGAGCAGTTCTTC.

The J gene is TRBJ1-2, the V gene TRBV19; D gene uncertain. The CDR3 is 15 residues long. In germline, CDR1 is LNHDA, CDR2 SQIVND (reference sequence). The V end lost 0 bases, the J end lost 2 bases, and 10 bases lay between the germline ends. The CDR3 reads CASSIDPAGNYGYTF. In DNA, the CDR3 is TGTGCCAGTAGTATAGATCCGGCGGGCAACTATGGCTACACCTTC.

This chain joins TRBV10-3 and TRBJ2-1; TRBD1 matches at 10 bases. This CDR3 has 14 residues. The V segment lost 6 bases and the J segment 6 bases; nucleotides outside the gene matches: 5. From germline, CDR1 is ENHRY and CDR2 SYGVKD. CDR3 bases: TGTGCCATCAGAGGGGACAGGGGAGGCAATGAGCAGTTCTTC. Translation gives CAIRGDRGGNEQFF.

This chain links TRBV27 with TRBJ2-2; TRBD1 aligns across 9 bases. The germline V gene has CDR1 MNHEY and CDR2 SMNVEV (reference sequence). With V trimmed by 1 base and J by 6 bases, 9 bases remained unmatched. CDR3 length: 17 amino acids. The CDR3 spells CASSLLAGTGTAGELFF. The DNA of the CDR3 is TGTGCCAGCAGTTTATTGGCCGGGACAGGGACTGCCGGGGAGCTGTTTTTT.

This clone was detected only a few times. The J gene is TRBJ2-1, the V gene TRBV19, with no clear D. This CDR3 is 13 amino acids long. Germline V gene data show CDR1 as LNHDA and CDR2 as SQIVND (reference sequence). The V end was cut by 3 bases, the J end by 8 bases, with 11 bases between. CDR3 loop: CASSISMGDEQFF. The CDR3 coding sequence is TGTGCCAGTAGTATCAGTATGGGCGATGAGCAGTTCTTC.

V usage is TRBV27 and J usage is TRBJ2-1; 11 nucleotides agree with TRBD2. V was clipped by 7 bases and J by 8 bases; unmatched bases: 4. Germline V CDR1 and CDR2: MNHEY, SMNVEV (reference sequence). The CDR3 extends over 13 amino acids. The CDR3 nucleotides are TGTGCCAGCACCCTAGCGGGAGGCTATGAGCAGTTCTTC. Translating gives CASTLAGGYEQFF.

This clone was seen a single time. V usage is TRBV5-1 and J usage is TRBJ1-1; D is undetermined. Germline CDR1 and CDR2: SGHRS and YFSETQ. Between the trimmed V and J ends, which lost 2 bases and 1 base, there was a span of 9 bases. CDR3 length: 14 residues. The CDR3 reads CASSLTASNTEAFF. DNA for the CDR3: TGCGCCAGCAGCTTAACAGCCTCGAACACTGAAGCTTTCTTT.